This TCR beta chain was identified in a study of control samples from healthy donors and cancer patients. This table comes from immunoSEQ multiplex PCR, and its TCRdb copy is limited to in-frame clones, with some not included. The table has 400,000 to 450,000 clones, 80% to 95% seen once. The length of the CDR3 is 14 residues. Germline CDR1 is SEHNR and CDR2 is FQNEAQ (reference sequence). With 7 bases removed from V and 6 bases from J, the gap between germline ends came to 16 bases. The V call is TRBV7-9, the J call TRBJ2-1; D ambiguous. This receptor was identified in a man aged 35 to 55 with head and neck cancer. The sequencing input was PBMCs. The CDR3 is CASTPLSPSNEQFF. The CDR3 region has the DNA TGTGCCAGCACCCCCCTTTCCCCTAGCAATGAGCAGTTCTTC.